This TCR beta chain is from a study of read filtering for tumor transcriptome and immune sequencing. As for the study in general: Eight or nine patients were R-ISS I, about 16 were R-ISS II, six or seven were R-ISS III.

This CDR3 has 14 residues. Germline V gene data show CDR1 as SGHAT and CDR2 as FQNNGV. Trimming pared 1 base from V and 8 bases from J, leaving 12 bases between. Molecular barcoded adaptors covering alpha/delta and beta/gamma chains were used on around 370 ng RNA. TCRdb reprocessed the reads with MiXCR, giving one entry per CDR3 protein. The data show 130,000 or so distinct CDR3 sequences, with roughly 13% seen just once and just under 8.5% held by the top ten. Notes on the study in general: IR-seq and RNA-seq agreed better without single-read clonotypes. The CD138-negative fraction was mixed bone marrow immune cells, not pure T cells. IR-seq captured clonotypes deeper and more reliably than RNA-seq.

This clonotype appeared many times. Its specificity is unknown. Sample: a population of CD138-negative cells sorted from bone marrow. This clonotype originated in a donor over 35 with multiple myeloma. The V and J genes are TRBV11-2 and TRBJ2-1, with D perhaps matching TRBD2 (5 bases). CDR3 amino acids: CASSLGAEGDEQFF. The DNA of the CDR3 is TGTGCCAGCAGCTTAGGGGCCGAGGGCGATGAGCAGTTCTTC.